The rows below give T cell receptor beta chains drawn from one sample of a study of control samples from healthy donors and cancer patients. Sequencing used immunoSEQ multiplex PCR; TCRdb keeps in-frame clones, though not all of them. This repertoire shows over 200,000 clones, approximately 80% found once; its top ten account for roughly 13%. The sequencing sample was made of PBMCs. Receptors originate from a woman in her sixties with lung cancer. The CDR3 runs from the conserved cysteine through the conserved F or W.

V,J,CDR3
TRBV3-1/TRBV3-2,TRBJ1-5,CASSQGGSTISNQPQHF
TRBV9,TRBJ2-1,CASSVGHSVSSYNEQFF
TRBV28,TRBJ1-1,CASSDRVTEAFF
TRBV7-2,TRBJ1-5,CASSFGREYQPQHF
TRBV30,TRBJ2-2,CAWVPGVGELFF
TRBV5-1,TRBJ2-7,CASSPGGLAGTEQYF
TRBV7-2,TRBJ1-2,CASSPGRRKLYGYTF
TRBV5-6,TRBJ2-2,CASTFFQALTGELFF
TRBV6-5,TRBJ1-5,CASSGQPNQPQHF
TRBV18,TRBJ1-4,CASSPGQSEMKKLFF
TRBV24-1,TRBJ2-3,CATSDWGSGGGTDTQYF
TRBV6-5,TRBJ2-7,CASRRGGLYEQYF